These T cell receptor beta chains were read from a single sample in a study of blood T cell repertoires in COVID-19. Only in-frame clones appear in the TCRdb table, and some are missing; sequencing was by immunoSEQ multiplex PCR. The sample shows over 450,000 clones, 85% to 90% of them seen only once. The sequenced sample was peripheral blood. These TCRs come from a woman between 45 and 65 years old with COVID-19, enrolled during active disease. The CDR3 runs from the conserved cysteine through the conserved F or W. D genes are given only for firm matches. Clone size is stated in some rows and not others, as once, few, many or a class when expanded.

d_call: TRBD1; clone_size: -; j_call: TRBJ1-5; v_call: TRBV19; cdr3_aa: CASSWAGQGDLSNQPQHF; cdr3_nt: TGTGCCAGTAGTTGGGCCGGACAGGGGGATTTGAGCAATCAGCCCCAGCATTTT
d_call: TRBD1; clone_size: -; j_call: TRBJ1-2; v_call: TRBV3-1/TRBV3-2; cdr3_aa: CASSQDRTGRLGGYTF; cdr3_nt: TGTGCCAGCAGCCAAGATAGGACAGGGAGGTTGGGTGGCTACACCTTC
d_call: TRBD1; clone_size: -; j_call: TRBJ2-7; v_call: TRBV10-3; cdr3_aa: CAITQGARGYEQYF; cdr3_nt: TGTGCCATCACCCAGGGGGCCAGGGGCTACGAGCAGTACTTC
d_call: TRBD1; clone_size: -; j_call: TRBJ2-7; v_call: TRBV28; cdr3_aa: CASSAPGQPYEQYF; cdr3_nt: TGTGCCAGCAGTGCACCGGGACAGCCCTACGAGCAGTACTTC
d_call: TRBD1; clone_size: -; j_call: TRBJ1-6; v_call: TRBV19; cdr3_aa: CASSIVGTASGNSPLHF; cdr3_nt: TGTGCCAGTAGTATAGTAGGGACAGCCTCGGGGAATTCACCCCTCCACTTT
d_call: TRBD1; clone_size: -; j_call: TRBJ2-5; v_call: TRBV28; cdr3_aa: CASSLNQGAETQYF; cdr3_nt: TGTGCCAGCAGCCTTAATCAGGGGGCTGAGACCCAGTACTTC
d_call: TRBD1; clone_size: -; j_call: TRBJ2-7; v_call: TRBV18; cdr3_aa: CASSPQGDVSEQYF; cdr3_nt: TGTGCCAGCTCACCCCAGGGGGATGTTAGCGAGCAGTACTTC
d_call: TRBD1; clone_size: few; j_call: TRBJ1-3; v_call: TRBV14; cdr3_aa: CASSQDQGGPFLSGNTIYF; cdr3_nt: TGTGCCAGCAGCCAAGATCAAGGGGGCCCTTTCCTCTCTGGAAACACCATATATTTT
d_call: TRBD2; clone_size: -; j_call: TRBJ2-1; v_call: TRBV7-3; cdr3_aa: CASSLLGLAGVNEQFF; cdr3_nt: TGTGCCAGCAGCCTGCTGGGACTAGCCGGGGTCAATGAGCAGTTCTTC
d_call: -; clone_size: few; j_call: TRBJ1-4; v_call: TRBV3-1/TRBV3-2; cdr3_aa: CASSQGGGPGEKLFF; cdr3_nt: TGTGCCAGCAGCCAAGGGGGGGGGCCAGGGGAAAAACTGTTTTTT
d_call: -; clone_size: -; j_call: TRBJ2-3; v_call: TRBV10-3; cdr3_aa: CAISPGADLDTQYF; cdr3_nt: TGTGCCATCAGCCCAGGGGCCGATCTGGATACGCAGTATTTT
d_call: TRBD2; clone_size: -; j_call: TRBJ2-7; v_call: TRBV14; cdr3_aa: CASSQETGGGRYEQYF; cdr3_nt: TGTGCCAGCAGCCAAGAGACTGGCGGGGGGCGCTACGAGCAGTACTTC
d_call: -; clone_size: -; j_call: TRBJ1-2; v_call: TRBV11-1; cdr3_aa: CASSPTGVRGYTF; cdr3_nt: TGTGCCAGCAGCCCAACGGGGGTTAGGGGCTACACCTTC
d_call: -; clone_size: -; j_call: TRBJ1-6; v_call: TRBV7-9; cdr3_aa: CASSPGQPNSPLHF; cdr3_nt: TGTGCCAGCAGCCCCGGACAGCCGAATTCACCCCTCCACTTT
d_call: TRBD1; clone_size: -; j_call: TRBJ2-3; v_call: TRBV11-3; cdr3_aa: CASSLGTGLRDTQYF; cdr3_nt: TGTGCCAGCAGCTTAGGGACAGGACTTAGAGATACGCAGTATTTT
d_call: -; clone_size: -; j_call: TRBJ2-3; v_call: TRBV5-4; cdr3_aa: CASSLYYTQYF; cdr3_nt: TGTGCCAGCAGCTTGTACTATACGCAGTATTTT
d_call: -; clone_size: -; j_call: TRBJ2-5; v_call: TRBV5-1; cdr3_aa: CASSFSGERETQYF; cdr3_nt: TGCGCCAGCAGCTTCTCCGGGGAACGGGAGACCCAGTACTTC
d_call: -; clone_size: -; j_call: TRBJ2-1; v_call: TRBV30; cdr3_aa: CAWSRGYEQFF; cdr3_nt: TGTGCCTGGAGTCGGGGGTATGAGCAGTTCTTC
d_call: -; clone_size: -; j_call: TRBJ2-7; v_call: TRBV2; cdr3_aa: CASMATSEQYF; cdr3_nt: TGTGCCAGCATGGCAACCTCCGAGCAGTACTTC
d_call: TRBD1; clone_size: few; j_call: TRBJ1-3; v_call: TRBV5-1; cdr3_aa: CASSLDLRQGAGNTIYF; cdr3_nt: TGCGCCAGCAGCTTGGATTTACGTCAGGGGGCTGGAAACACCATATATTTT
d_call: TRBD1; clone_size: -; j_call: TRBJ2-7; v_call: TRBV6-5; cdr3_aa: CASRIPQGDDEQYF; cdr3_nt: TGTGCCAGCAGGATCCCACAGGGGGACGACGAGCAGTACTTC
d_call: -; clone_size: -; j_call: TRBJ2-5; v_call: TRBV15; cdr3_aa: CATSRDAETQYF; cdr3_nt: TGTGCCACCAGCAGAGACGCGGAGACCCAGTACTTC
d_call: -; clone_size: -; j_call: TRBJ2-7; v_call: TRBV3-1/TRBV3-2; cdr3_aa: CASSQELRDNTYEQYF; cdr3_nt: TGTGCCAGCAGCCAAGAACTCCGGGACAACACCTACGAGCAGTACTTC
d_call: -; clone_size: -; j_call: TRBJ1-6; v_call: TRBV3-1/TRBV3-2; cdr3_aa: CASSLRSDSPLHF; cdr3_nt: TGTGCCAGCAGCCTCCGTTCTGATTCACCCCTCCACTTT
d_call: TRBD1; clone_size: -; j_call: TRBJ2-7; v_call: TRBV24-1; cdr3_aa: CATSGPGTGALYEQYF; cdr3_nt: TGTGCCACCAGTGGCCCCGGGACAGGGGCGTTATACGAGCAGTACTTC